Below, one TCR beta chain is given with its context. As yet, its antigen is unknown. Trimming removed 2 bases from V and 0 bases from J, with 8 bases in between. The CDR3 sequence is 14 residues long. Germline V CDR1 and CDR2: MDHEN, SYDVKM. The donors were in the approximately 120-subject validation cohort; that cohort was separate from the approximately 700-subject first cohort. These data are taken from a study of cytomegalovirus exposure and HLA in healthy donors. The overall study: The 100 to 150 validation repertoires used the same platform as the roughly 610 first-cohort repertoires, a later analysis reported. The study, taken as a whole, reports: The classifier, whose performance was assessed in both the original and validation cohorts, reportedly diagnosed cytomegalovirus status with high specificity and sensitivity. Overall, about 160 TCR beta chains were annotated as cytomegalovirus-associated.

The assay was immunoSEQ multiplex PCR, and TCRdb's table has in-frame clones only and misses some. The table has about 200,000 clones, just over 85% seen once. What was sequenced was PBMCs. The genes are TRBV28 and TRBJ2-7, with D uncertain. The sequence was obtained from a woman under 30 in good health and CMV-seronegative. CDR3 bases: TGTGCCAGCAGTTTAACAGAACTCTCCTACGAGCAGTACTTC. Translation: CASSLTELSYEQYF.